These 13 T cell receptor beta chains were sequenced from one sample in a study of Graves' ophthalmopathy and Graves' hyperthyroidism. Researchers took RNA transcripts and amplified TCR beta CDR3 regions from them. Second-round multiplex PCR came after a first-round RT-PCR that employed HTBI primers. Each CDR3 protein is one row after TCRdb ran MiXCR on the multiplex PCR reads. The sample has approximately 330,000 distinct CDR3 sequences; about a sixth are singletons. The source material was peripheral blood. All receptors derive from an adult man with Graves' ophthalmopathy.

Ten or more counts support this clonotype. One base away lies a much larger clone, so this may be a sequencing read error. The chain recombines TRBV6-1 with TRBJ2-7; no reliable D call. This CDR3 spans 12 amino acids. V lost 5 bases to trimming and J lost 4 bases, with 9 bases between them. Germline lookup yields CDR1 MNHNS and CDR2 SASEGT. The CDR3 loop reads CASSHYSYEQYF. CDR3 nucleotides: TGTGCCAGCAGTCATTACAGTTACGAGCAGTACTTC.

This clonotype appeared many times. The V gene is TRBV29-1, the J gene TRBJ1-3, with 8 bases aligning to TRBD1. Germline V gene lookup returns CDR1 SQVTM and CDR2 ANQGSEA. The CDR3 is 15 residues long. V gave up 4 bases and J gave up 0 bases; unmatched junction bases: 5. CDR3 region: CSVASRGLSGNTIYF. The CDR3 region has the DNA TGCAGCGTTGCGAGCAGGGGGCTCTCTGGAAACACCATATATTTT.

As for this clonotype: This may stem from a read error, because a much larger clone lies one nucleotide away. This sequence joins TRBV7-2 and TRBJ1-2, with D possibly matching TRBD1 (6 bases). This CDR3 comprises 15 residues. Germline lookup yields CDR1 SGHTA and CDR2 FQGNSA. CDR3 DNA sequence: TGTGCCAACAGCTTAGTTTTGGGCGGGGGCCTAGGCTACACCTTC. Protein sequence: CANSLVLGGGLGYTF.

This clonotype was picked up many times. The J gene is TRBJ1-2, the V gene TRBV6-5, with 7 bases identical to TRBD1. Germline-derived CDR1 and CDR2 are MNHEY and SVGAGI. The junction had 5 bases not matched to a gene; V was cut back by 2 bases and J by 8 bases. The CDR3 extends over 13 amino acids. The chain's CDR3 is CASSYLDRRGYTF. The DNA for the CDR3 is TGTGCCAGCAGTTACCTGGACAGGAGGGGCTACACCTTC.

Worth noting for this clonotype: A much larger clone is a single base away; this may be a read error. This chain joins TRBV6-5 and TRBJ2-7, with 8 bases that match TRBD2. V was pared by 2 bases and J by 7 bases, with 7 bases of the junction left unmatched. Germline-derived CDR1 and CDR2 are MNHEY and SVGAGI. This CDR3 region has 14 residues. This CDR3 reads CASSYPGLVIEQYF. CDR3 DNA: TGTGCCAGCAGTTACCCGGGACTAGTTATTGAGCAGTACTTC.

Remarks on this clonotype: With a much larger clone just one base away, this may be a read error. V usage is TRBV6-2 or TRBV6-3 and J usage is TRBJ1-3; D unclear. This CDR3 contains 14 residues. The germline gives CDR1 MNHEY, CDR2 SVGEGT. V lost 7 bases and J 3 bases, leaving 13 bases between the germline ends. CDR3: CASNSTIGGNTIYF. The CDR3 coding sequence is TGTGCCAGCAACTCGACGATCGGTGGAAACACCATATATTTT.

There are many counts of this clonotype. V gene TRBV4-1 combines with J gene TRBJ1-6; TRBD1 matches 10 bases. Losses at the gene ends were 2 bases for V and 7 bases for J; bases not matched to a gene: 8. The CDR3 is 17 residues long. Germline lookup yields CDR1 MGHRA and CDR2 YSYEKL. The CDR3 spells CASSQPRQGAGNSPLHF. CDR3 DNA sequence: TGCGCCAGCAGCCAACCCCGACAGGGGGCCGGGAATTCACCCCTCCACTTT.

This clonotype was seen ten or more times. This chain uses TRBV6-5 with TRBJ2-7; TRBD1 might be the D (5 bases). The CDR3 covers 13 residues. V was clipped by 4 bases and J by 4 bases, with 11 bases between them. In germline, CDR1 is MNHEY, CDR2 SVGAGI. The CDR3 region is CASSFDREYEQYF. In nucleotides, the CDR3 is TGTGCCAGCAGTTTTGACAGAGAGTACGAGCAGTACTTC.

This clonotype was found many times. This chain uses TRBV14 with TRBJ2-6; D possibly matches TRBD1 or TRBD2 (5 bases each). Trimming removed 3 bases from V and 2 bases from J, with 5 bases in between. The CDR3 extends over 14 amino acids. Germline V gene sequence: CDR1 SGHDN, CDR2 FVKESK. CDR3 sequence reads: CASSQGAGANVLTF. CDR3 bases: TGTGCCAGCAGCCAGGGGGCTGGGGCCAACGTCCTGACTTTC.

This clonotype was picked up a small number of times. The genes are TRBV6-1 and TRBJ1-2, with 10 bases lining up with TRBD1. V shed 6 bases and J 7 bases; nucleotides not matched to a gene: 8. Germline V gene sequence: CDR1 MNHNS, CDR2 SASEGT. The CDR3 contains 14 residues. The CDR3 region has the DNA TGTGCCAGCAGGACCGGGACAGGGGCATCTGGCTACACCTTC. Its protein product is CASRTGTGASGYTF.

This clonotype was counted many times. The V and J genes are TRBV6-1 and TRBJ1-5; no firm D call. The CDR3 spans 14 residues. The germline CDR1 and CDR2 sequences are MNHNS and SASEGT. V was pared by 7 bases and J by 3 bases, with 13 bases between. CDR3 in DNA: TGTGCCAGCACCGAGGACGTAAACAATCAGCCCCAGCATTTT. Protein sequence: CASTEDVNNQPQHF.

This clonotype was picked up many times. The gene calls are TRBV2 and TRBJ1-5, with D possibly TRBD1 on 6 matching bases. The CDR3 spans 15 residues. Germline-derived CDR1 and CDR2 are SNHLY and FYNNEI. Trimming took 6 bases from V and 0 from J, leaving 12 bases between them. CDR3 sequence: CASSHSGASNQPQHF. DNA of the CDR3: TGTGCCAGCAGCCATTCAGGGGCTAGCAATCAGCCCCAGCATTTT.

This clonotype was observed many times. CDR3 DNA sequence: TGTGCCTGGAGTGTAGGGGTGTTTGGGTACGAGGAGACCCAGTACTTC. Translation: CAWSVGVFGYEETQYF. The chain has TRBV30 and TRBJ2-5; weak D call: TRBD1 (5 bases). V was clipped by 0 bases and J by 5 bases, with 19 bases between them. Germline lookup yields CDR1 GTSNPN and CDR2 SVGIG (reference sequence). CDR3 size: 16 residues.